The T cell receptor beta chain described here comes from a study of blood T cell repertoires in COVID-19. Germline values: CDR1 LNHDA, CDR2 SQIVND (reference sequence). The V end lost 9 bases, the J end lost 0 bases, and 24 bases lay between the germline ends. The CDR3 contains 18 residues. This clone has just one count. Sequencing used immunoSEQ multiplex PCR; TCRdb keeps in-frame clones, though not all of them. The sample records over 250,000 clones, less than 90% being singletons. The specimen sequenced was peripheral blood. This clonotype was obtained from a human donor in a cohort sampled during active COVID-19. The V call is TRBV19, the J call TRBJ2-1; D may be TRBD1 (6 bases). The CDR3 region has the DNA TGTGCCAGCAGGCCCAGAAGGAGGAGGACAGTCTCCTACAATGAGCAGTTCTTC. The encoded protein is CASRPRRRRTVSYNEQFF.